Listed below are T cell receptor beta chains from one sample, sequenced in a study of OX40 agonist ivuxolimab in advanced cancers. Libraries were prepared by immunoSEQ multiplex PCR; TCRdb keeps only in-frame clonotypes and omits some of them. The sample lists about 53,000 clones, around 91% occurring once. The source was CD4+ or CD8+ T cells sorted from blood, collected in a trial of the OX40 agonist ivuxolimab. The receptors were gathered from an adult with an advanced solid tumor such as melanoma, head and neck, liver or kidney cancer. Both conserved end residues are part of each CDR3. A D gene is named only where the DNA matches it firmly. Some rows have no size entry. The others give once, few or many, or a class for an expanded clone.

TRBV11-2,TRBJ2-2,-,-,TGTGCCAGCAGCTTTAGCGCCGGGGAGCTGTTTTTT,CASSFSAGELFF
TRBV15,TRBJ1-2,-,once,TGTGCCACCAGCAGAGATTGGGAAGATGGCTACACCTTC,CATSRDWEDGYTF
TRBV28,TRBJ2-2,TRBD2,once,TGTGCCAGCAACCCTAGCGGGGGGGCGGAGACCGGGGAGCTGTTTTTT,CASNPSGGAETGELFF
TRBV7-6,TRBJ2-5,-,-,TGTGCCAGCAGCCGCTACGGGAACCAAGAGACCCAGTACTTC,CASSRYGNQETQYF
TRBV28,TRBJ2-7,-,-,TGTGCCAGCGGGTCCGGCGAGCAGTACTTC,CASGSGEQYF
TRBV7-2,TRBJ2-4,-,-,TGTGCCAGCAGCCAGAACGACATTCAGTACTTC,CASSQNDIQYF
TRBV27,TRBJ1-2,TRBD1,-,TGTGCCAGCAGTATAGGACAGGGAAGTGGCTACACCTTC,CASSIGQGSGYTF
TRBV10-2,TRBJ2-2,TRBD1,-,TGCGCCAGCAGAATTGGGACAGGGGCCTCCGGGGAGCTGTTTTTT,CASRIGTGASGELFF
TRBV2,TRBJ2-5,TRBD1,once,TGTGCCAGCAGTGCTGTAGGCCCACTTACCGGGACAGGGGAGACCCAGTACTTC,CASSAVGPLTGTGETQYF
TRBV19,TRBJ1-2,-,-,TGTGCCACCAAAGGTTACAGCTATGGCTACACCTTC,CATKGYSYGYTF
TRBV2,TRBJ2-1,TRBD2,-,TGTGCCAGCAGTCGGACTAGCGGGAGGGACAATGAGCAGTTCTTC,CASSRTSGRDNEQFF
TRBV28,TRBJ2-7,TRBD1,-,TGTGCCAGCAGTTCCGGGACAGGGGCCTACGAGCAGTACTTC,CASSSGTGAYEQYF
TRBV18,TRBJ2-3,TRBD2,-,TGTGCCAGCTCACCGGTAGTAGCGGGGCCCACAGATACGCAGTATTTT,CASSPVVAGPTDTQYF
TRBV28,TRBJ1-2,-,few,TGTGCCAGCAGTATTCAGTCTCACAGTGGTAACTATGGCTACACCTTC,CASSIQSHSGNYGYTF
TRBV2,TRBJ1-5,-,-,TGTGCCAGCAGTTCGGGAATATGGGGAAATCAGCCCCAGCATTTT,CASSSGIWGNQPQHF
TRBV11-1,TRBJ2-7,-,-,TGTGCCAGCAGCTTCGCCTCGGTGGACCTACCCTACGAGCAGTACTTC,CASSFASVDLPYEQYF
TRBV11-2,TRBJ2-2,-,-,TGTGCCAGCAGCTTTGGCAGGGGAGATACCGGGGAGCTGTTTTTT,CASSFGRGDTGELFF
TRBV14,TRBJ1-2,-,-,TGTGCCAGCAGCCAAGATCCCTCAGGCTGGTGGGGCTACACCTTC,CASSQDPSGWWGYTF